What follows are 28 T cell receptor beta chains derived from one specimen sequenced in a study of control samples from healthy donors and cancer patients. Using immunoSEQ multiplex PCR, the repertoire was profiled, and TCRdb retains in-frame clones only, with some absent. The table shows about 120,000 clones, with roughly nine tenths occurring only once. Sample: blood. The receptor source for this set is a woman aged 18-29 years in good health.

Concerning this clone itself: Mismatch with germline at one junction end may stem from a read error. The chain combines TRBV4-2 with TRBJ1-3, with 8 bases that match TRBD1. CDR1 and CDR2 (germline): LGHNA, YNFKEQ. This CDR3 contains 17 residues. CDR3 nucleotide sequence: TGTGCCAGCAGCCAAGATAGGGACAGGACTGCTGGAAACGCCATATATTTT. The encoded protein is CASSQDRDRTAGNAIYF.

This clone showed up just a few times. The chain couples TRBV18 to TRBJ1-2, with 7 bases fitting TRBD1. Germline V gene sequence: CDR1 KGHSH, CDR2 LQKENI. This CDR3 is built from 15 residues. Trimming took 4 bases from V and 2 from J; bases not matched to a gene: 7. The CDR3 bases are TGTGCCAGCTCACAGTCCGGGACAGCAAACTATGGCTACACCTTC. Protein: CASSQSGTANYGYTF.

This rearrangement joins TRBV27 to TRBJ1-3, with D possibly matching TRBD1 (6 bases). CDR1 and CDR2 (germline): MNHEY, SMNVEV (reference sequence). The CDR3 has 16 residues. Between the trimmed V and J ends, which lost 5 bases and 0 bases, there was a span of 14 bases. This chain's CDR3 is CASSPQGRISGNTIYF. CDR3 nucleotides: TGTGCCAGCAGTCCCCAGGGGAGGATCTCTGGAAACACCATATATTTT.

This clone showed up just once. V and J are TRBV27 and TRBJ2-7, with D perhaps matching TRBD2 (6 bases). CDR3 length: 14 residues. In germline, CDR1 is MNHEY, CDR2 SMNVEV (reference sequence). The V gene lost 6 bases and the J gene lost 6 bases, with 18 bases spanning the gap. In DNA form, the CDR3 reads TGTGCCAGCAGCCCCCGGAGGGATGGCGGCGAGCAGTACTTC. It translates to CASSPRRDGGEQYF.

This clone has a single count. The chain has TRBV3-1 (or the pseudogene TRBV3-2) and TRBJ2-2; D uncertain. CDR3 length equals 16 residues. V dropped 0 bases and J dropped 8 bases, with 16 bases sitting between them. Germline loops: CDR1 LGHDT, CDR2 YNNKEL (reference sequence). CDR3 loop: CASSQDRRSIMGELFF. The CDR3 region has the DNA TGTGCCAGCAGCCAAGATAGACGGAGTATTATGGGGGAGCTGTTTTTT.

This chain links TRBV19 with TRBJ1-5; D perhaps matches TRBD1 (5 bases). Germline loops: CDR1 LNHDA, CDR2 SQIVND (reference sequence). V dropped 3 bases and J dropped 0 bases, with 15 bases sitting between them. The CDR3 contains 17 residues. The CDR3 loop reads CASSMPRDGASNQPQHF. Here the CDR3 DNA reads TGTGCCAGTAGTATGCCCAGGGATGGGGCTAGCAATCAGCCCCAGCATTTT.

The chain combines TRBV6-5 with TRBJ1-1, with 7 bases fitting TRBD1. This CDR3 has 15 amino acids. The germline V gene encodes CDR1 MNHEY and CDR2 SVGAGI. V shed 4 bases and J 6 bases; nucleotides not matched to a gene: 11. In DNA, the CDR3 is TGTGCCAGCAGTTTCGAGGGGGCGGGGTTGGCTGAAGCTTTCTTT. Translating it yields CASSFEGAGLAEAFF.

This chain connects TRBV2 to TRBJ2-7, with a tentative D call TRBD1 (6 bases). V lost 7 bases and J lost 4, with 11 bases in between. The CDR3 is 12 amino acids. Per germline, CDR1 SNHLY and CDR2 FYNNEI. In nucleotides, the CDR3 is TGTGCCAGCACTACACAGGGTTACGAGCAGTACTTC. Translating it yields CASTTQGYEQYF.

As to this clone: One junction end does not reproduce the germline sequence, and a read error may be involved. The rearrangement joins TRBV7-7 to TRBJ2-1, with TRBD2 matching over 9 bases. The germline gives CDR1 SSHAT, CDR2 FNYEAQ (reference sequence). This CDR3 has 15 residues. The CDR3 region has the DNA TGTGCTAGCAGCTTAGGAGTAGCGGGAGTCAATGAGCAGTTCTTC. Amino acids: CASSLGVAGVNEQFF.

Only a few counts were recorded for this clone. The chain carries TRBV5-1 and TRBJ1-1; TRBD1 aligns across 10 bases. The CDR3 extends over 14 amino acids. V gave up 2 bases and J gave up 3 bases; unmatched junction bases: 1. The germline gives CDR1 SGHRS, CDR2 YFSETQ. Written as DNA, the CDR3 is TGCGCCAGCAGCTTCGGGACAGGGGACACTGAAGCTTTCTTT. Translating gives CASSFGTGDTEAFF. Variable domain in full (rest from reference TRBV5-1 and TRBJ1-1): KAGVTQTPRYLIKTRGQQVTLSCSPISGHRSVSWYQQTPGQGLQFLFEYFSETQRNKGNFPGRFSGRQFSNSRSEMNVSTLELGDSALYLCASSFGTGDTEAFFGQGTRLTVV.

This chain connects TRBV27 to TRBJ2-6; tentative D call: TRBD1 (5 bases). The V and J ends lost 7 bases and 1 base respectively, with 17 bases between them. This CDR3 has 17 amino acids. Germline V gene sequence: CDR1 MNHEY, CDR2 SMNVEV (reference sequence). For the CDR3, the DNA is TGTGCCAGCACCCTGACCAGGGCCCTATCTGGGGCCAACGTCCTGACTTTC. Translated: CASTLTRALSGANVLTF. The entire variable domain, with the rest obtained from reference TRBV27 and TRBJ2-6, is as follows: EAQVTQNPRYLITVTGKKLTVTCSQNMNHEYMSWYRQDPGLGLRQIYYSMNVEVTDKGDVPEGYKVSRKEKRNFPLILESPSPNQTSLYFCASTLTRALSGANVLTFGAGSRLTVL.

As DNA, the CDR3 is TGCGCCAGCAGCCAAGAAAGGGGGGCCCGGACAGCGACAAATTCACCCCTCCACTTT. This codes for CASSQERGARTATNSPLHF. The chain has TRBV4-1 and TRBJ1-6, with D possibly TRBD1 on 6 matching bases. Trimming pared 0 bases from V and 7 bases from J, leaving 22 bases between. This CDR3 region has 19 residues. CDR1 is MGHRA, CDR2 YSYEKL, per germline.

The chain uses TRBV11-3 and TRBJ2-5, with D possibly matching TRBD2 (5 bases). Trimming pared 1 base from V and 1 base from J, leaving 16 bases between. The CDR3 sequence is 17 residues long. CDR1 and CDR2 from the germline V gene are SGHNT and YENEEA. CDR3 DNA: TGTGCCAGCAGCTTAGGATTTCAGTCAGCGGCCCAAGAGACCCAGTACTTC. Amino acid sequence: CASSLGFQSAAQETQYF. The whole variable domain, filled in from reference TRBV11-3 and TRBJ2-5, reads EAGVVQSPRYKIIEKKQPVAFWCNPISGHNTLYWYLQNLGQGPELLIRYENEEAVDDSQLPKDRFSAERLKGVDSTLKIQPAELGDSAVYLCASSLGFQSAAQETQYFGPGTRLLVL.

V usage is TRBV28 and J usage is TRBJ1-6; 10 bases fit TRBD1. Germline trimming cut 6 bases from V and 5 bases from J; bases unmatched to any gene: 7. This CDR3 region has 16 residues. CDR1 and CDR2 from the germline V gene are MDHEN and SYDVKM. In DNA form, the CDR3 reads TGTGCCAGCAGCCTACTGACAGGGGGCCATAATTCACCCCTCCACTTT. Its translation: CASSLLTGGHNSPLHF.

This chain uses TRBV28 with TRBJ1-3; no clear D gene. This CDR3 is 14 amino acids long. V dropped 3 bases and J dropped 2 bases, with 8 bases sitting between them. The germline CDR1 and CDR2 sequences are MDHEN and SYDVKM. The CDR3, as DNA: TGTGCCAGCAGTTTTTCGGGTACTGGAAACACCATATATTTT. It yields the protein CASSFSGTGNTIYF.

V gene TRBV10-3 combines with J gene TRBJ2-1; no definite D call. The V end was cut by 3 bases, the J end by 6 bases, with 9 bases between. CDR3 length: 13 amino acids. From germline, CDR1 is ENHRY and CDR2 SYGVKD. CDR3 loop: CAISDRGFNEQFF. DNA of the CDR3: TGTGCCATCAGTGACAGAGGATTCAATGAGCAGTTCTTC.

The chain employs TRBV5-1 and TRBJ2-2; the D gene is possibly TRBD2 (6 bases). This CDR3 has 14 amino acids. The germline gives CDR1 SGHRS, CDR2 YFSETQ. Trimming left V 5 bases short and J 7 bases short, with 15 bases between. The CDR3 loop reads CASSGGALSGELFF. CDR3 in DNA: TGCGCCAGCAGTGGAGGGGCACTGAGCGGGGAGCTGTTTTTT.

The V call is TRBV7-2, the J call TRBJ2-7; D assignment may be TRBD1 or TRBD2 (6 bases each). Trimming removed 4 bases at V and 1 base at J, with 17 bases between. The length of the CDR3 is 16 residues. CDR1 and CDR2 from the germline V gene are SGHTA and FQGNSA. The chain's CDR3 is CASSYLPGGHSYEQYF. The CDR3 DNA follows: TGTGCCAGCAGCTACCTTCCCGGGGGCCATTCCTACGAGCAGTACTTC.

The chain employs TRBV2 and TRBJ2-7; perhaps TRBD1 as D (6 bases). There are 23 residues in the CDR3. Trimming removed 2 bases at V and 0 bases at J, with 35 bases between. Germline values: CDR1 SNHLY, CDR2 FYNNEI. The CDR3 DNA sequence: TGTGCCAGCAGTGAATTCCTATCACGGAGGACAGTGGGGTTGGCTTTCCTCTCCTACGAGCAGTACTTC. Translation: CASSEFLSRRTVGLAFLSYEQYF.

V usage is TRBV7-6 and J usage is TRBJ2-5, with 10 bases lining up with TRBD2. Germline CDR1 is SGHVS and CDR2 is FNYEAQ. Losses at the gene ends were 4 bases for V and 4 bases for J; bases not matched to a gene: 6. The CDR3 totals 15 residues. The CDR3 sequence: CASSSPGLAIETQYF. The CDR3 nucleotides read TGTGCCAGCAGCTCCCCGGGACTAGCGATAGAGACCCAGTACTTC.

V and J are TRBV5-1 and TRBJ2-7; D could derive from TRBD1 or TRBD2 (5 bases each). Germline lookup yields CDR1 SGHRS and CDR2 YFSETQ. The CDR3 has 14 amino acids. The V end lost 0 bases, the J end lost 3 bases, and 10 bases lay between the germline ends. CDR3 amino acids: CASSLGGADYEQYF. The CDR3 nucleotides read TGCGCCAGCAGCTTGGGAGGGGCGGACTACGAGCAGTACTTC.

The chain links TRBV6-5 to TRBJ1-6; TRBD1 agrees at 7 bases. The V gene's germline CDR1 is MNHEY and CDR2 SVGAGI. V shed 6 bases, J shed 7 bases, and the junction held 6 bases outside the gene matches. The CDR3 runs to 14 residues. CDR3 coding DNA: TGTGCCAGCAGCCGACAGGGTGGAAATTCACCCCTCCACTTT. Encoded protein: CASSRQGGNSPLHF.

The J gene is TRBJ2-3, the V gene TRBV7-2; the D is unclear. The germline V gene encodes CDR1 SGHTA and CDR2 FQGNSA. Trimming took 5 bases from V and 0 from J, leaving 9 bases between them. The CDR3 sequence is 14 residues long. This chain's CDR3 is CASSLGSSTDTQYF. The CDR3 region has the DNA TGTGCCAGCAGCCTCGGGTCTAGCACAGATACGCAGTATTTT.

V is TRBV11-2 and J is TRBJ1-2; D gene uncertain. The V and J ends lost 0 bases and 0 bases respectively, with 14 bases between them. The germline V gene has CDR1 SGHAT and CDR2 FQNNGV. The CDR3 sequence is 17 residues long. The CDR3, as DNA: TGTGCCAGCAGCTTAGATCAGGATGCTTTTACTAACTATGGCTACACCTTC. This gives the protein CASSLDQDAFTNYGYTF. Filled out from reference TRBV11-2 and TRBJ1-2, the complete variable domain reads EAGVAQSPRYKIIEKRQSVAFWCNPISGHATLYWYQQILGQGPKLLIQFQNNGVVDDSQLPKDRFSAERLKGVDSTLKIQPAKLEDSAVYLCASSLDQDAFTNYGYTFGSGTRLTVV.

The chain links TRBV24-1 to TRBJ1-6, with TRBD1 matching over 8 bases. CDR1 is KGHDR, CDR2 SFDVKD, per germline. After removal of 10 bases from V and 6 bases from J, the junction contained 19 bases not matched to a gene. CDR3 length: 18 amino acids. DNA of the CDR3: TGTGCCACAAAAGTGGGTGGGGCAGGGGGCGAGTTTAATTCACCCCTCCACTTT. It yields the protein CATKVGGAGGEFNSPLHF.

The gene calls are TRBV11-2 and TRBJ2-3; 9 nucleotides line up with TRBD1. The CDR3 is made up of 15 amino acids. Germline V gene data show CDR1 as SGHAT and CDR2 as FQNNGV. J lost 4 bases, V lost 5 bases, and 7 bases had no gene match. The CDR3 region has the DNA TGTGCCAGCAGCGGGGGACAGGGAGGCGCAGATACGCAGTATTTT. This gives the protein CASSGGQGGADTQYF. Together with reference TRBV11-2 and TRBJ2-3, the CDR3 gives the full variable domain: EAGVAQSPRYKIIEKRQSVAFWCNPISGHATLYWYQQILGQGPKLLIQFQNNGVVDDSQLPKDRFSAERLKGVDSTLKIQPAKLEDSAVYLCASSGGQGGADTQYFGPGTRLTVL.

This chain uses TRBV5-1 with TRBJ1-1; D remains ambiguous. The CDR3 sequence is 12 residues long. Germline lookup yields CDR1 SGHRS and CDR2 YFSETQ. V lost 4 bases and J 7 bases, leaving 11 bases between the germline ends. CDR3 loop: CASSPEGFEAFF. The CDR3 DNA sequence: TGCGCCAGCAGCCCCGAGGGATTTGAAGCTTTCTTT.

The J gene is TRBJ2-3, the V gene TRBV6-6; 7 nucleotides line up with TRBD2. The CDR3 length is 15 residues. The ends lost 6 bases at V and 6 bases at J; junction bases unmatched: 12. Germline lookup yields CDR1 MNHNY and CDR2 SVGAGI (reference sequence). The CDR3 is CASSLSGIIIDTQYF. For the CDR3, the DNA is TGTGCCAGCAGCCTGAGCGGGATTATCATTGATACGCAGTATTTT.